These T cell receptor beta chains were read from a single sample in a study of T-cell memory formation after mild COVID-19. In TCRdb, the 5' RACE reads were re-called with MiXCR into one record per CDR3 protein. The top ten hold 2.1% of the sample, which has under 250,000 distinct CDR3 sequences, over 15% seen once. The sequenced material came from PBMCs or a T cell subset sorted from them (not recorded which). The receptor source for this set is an adult woman who had mild COVID-19 (a few samples of this study predate the infection). Cell type and time point are not known. Each CDR3 is given with its conserved first and last residue. A D gene is named only where the DNA matches it firmly. The listing skips clone size in some rows; elsewhere it reads once, few, many or a size class.

size: .
V: TRBV24-1
D: .
J: TRBJ1-2
DNA: TGTGCCACCAGTCAGGGTAATGGCTACACCTTC
CDR3: CATSQGNGYTF

size: .
V: TRBV6-5
D: .
J: TRBJ1-5
DNA: TGTGCCAGCAGTTACTCGAATCGGGATCAGCCCCAGCATTTT
CDR3: CASSYSNRDQPQHF

size: .
V: TRBV20-1
D: .
J: TRBJ1-1
DNA: TGCAGTGCTAGACCCAGGAACACTGAAGCTTTCTTT
CDR3: CSARPRNTEAFF

size: many
V: TRBV11-2
D: TRBD2
J: TRBJ2-1
DNA: TGTGCCAGCAGCTTAGTCGCGGGAGTGATTAACAATGAGCAGTTCTTC
CDR3: CASSLVAGVINNEQFF

size: .
V: TRBV7-3
D: .
J: TRBJ2-5
DNA: TGTGCCAGCAGCTTCGGGGACCGGGAGACCCAGTACTTC
CDR3: CASSFGDRETQYF

size: .
V: TRBV6-5
D: .
J: TRBJ2-1
DNA: TGTGCCAGCAGCCTAACCGGGACTAGGGGGCTCAATGAGCAGTTCTTC
CDR3: CASSLTGTRGLNEQFF

size: few
V: TRBV29-1
D: TRBD1
J: TRBJ2-1
DNA: TGCAGCGTAGACAGGGGAGGCAATGAGCAGTTCTTC
CDR3: CSVDRGGNEQFF

size: few
V: TRBV5-4
D: TRBD1
J: TRBJ1-2
DNA: TGTGCCAGCAGCTCAGACAGGGGCCGATATGGCTACACCTTC
CDR3: CASSSDRGRYGYTF

size: .
V: TRBV25-1
D: TRBD2
J: TRBJ2-2
DNA: TGTGCCAGCAGTGGACAGGCGGGAGGCTGGCAGTCCGGGGAGCTGTTTTTT
CDR3: CASSGQAGGWQSGELFF

size: .
V: TRBV5-1
D: TRBD2
J: TRBJ2-1
DNA: TGCGCCAGCAGCCCCTTAGCGGGGGATCAGGGTGAGCAGTTCTTC
CDR3: CASSPLAGDQGEQFF

size: .
V: TRBV3-1
D: .
J: TRBJ2-2
DNA: TGTGCCAGCAGCCGGTACGGGGAGCTGTTTTTT
CDR3: CASSRYGELFF

size: few
V: TRBV5-8
D: TRBD1
J: TRBJ2-7
DNA: TGTGCCAGCAGCTATAACAGGGGCCATAGCTCCTACGAGCAGTACTTC
CDR3: CASSYNRGHSSYEQYF

size: few
V: TRBV12-3/TRBV12-4
D: .
J: TRBJ2-1
DNA: TGTGCCAGCACCACGTCCCGTGACGGGCAGCAGTTCTTC
CDR3: CASTTSRDGQQFF

size: few
V: TRBV3-1
D: .
J: TRBJ1-1
DNA: TGTGCCAGCAGCCAAGTGGGGCTCAGGGATGAAGCTTTCTTT
CDR3: CASSQVGLRDEAFF

size: few
V: TRBV12-3/TRBV12-4
D: .
J: TRBJ1-2
DNA: TGTGCCAGCAGTTTCGGTCGGGTAGCTAACTATGGCTACACCTTC
CDR3: CASSFGRVANYGYTF

size: many
V: TRBV2
D: TRBD1
J: TRBJ2-7
DNA: TGTGCCAGCAGCCGGCGACAGGGTGATGTAGGTTACGAGCAGTACTTC
CDR3: CASSRRQGDVGYEQYF

size: .
V: TRBV6-5
D: .
J: TRBJ1-2
DNA: TGTGCCAGCACTCCTACTCTTCCCTCGGACCGCTATGGCTACACCTTC
CDR3: CASTPTLPSDRYGYTF

size: few
V: TRBV4-2
D: .
J: TRBJ1-1
DNA: TGTGCCAGCAGCCAAGATCCATTGCAGTCCACTGAAGCTTTCTTT
CDR3: CASSQDPLQSTEAFF

size: .
V: TRBV10-3
D: .
J: TRBJ2-3
DNA: TGTGCCATCAGCCAGGGTACAGATACGCAGTATTTT
CDR3: CAISQGTDTQYF

size: .
V: TRBV29-1
D: .
J: TRBJ2-2
DNA: TGCAGCGTTCTCGGGCGTCTGAACACCGGGGAGCTGTTTTTT
CDR3: CSVLGRLNTGELFF

size: .
V: TRBV12-3/TRBV12-4
D: .
J: TRBJ2-3
DNA: TGTGCCAGCAGCGTCGGGGACCCAGATACGCAGTATTTT
CDR3: CASSVGDPDTQYF

size: few
V: TRBV24-1
D: .
J: TRBJ2-5
DNA: TGTGCCACCAGTGGTCCGGGACAAAGAGAGACCCAGTACTTC
CDR3: CATSGPGQRETQYF

size: .
V: TRBV11-2
D: TRBD1
J: TRBJ1-1
DNA: TGTGCCAGCGGGACAGGGGCCTTGAGTGGCACTGAAGCTTTCTTT
CDR3: CASGTGALSGTEAFF

size: many
V: TRBV6-6
D: .
J: TRBJ2-2
DNA: TGTGCCAGCAGGGTCACGGTCGCCGGGGAGCTGTTTTTT
CDR3: CASRVTVAGELFF

size: few
V: TRBV7-8
D: TRBD1
J: TRBJ2-4
DNA: TGTGCCAGCAGCCTGGACAGGGTAACCAAAAACATTCAGTACTTC
CDR3: CASSLDRVTKNIQYF

size: few
V: TRBV3-1
D: .
J: TRBJ1-3
DNA: TGTGCCAGCAGCCAAAAAGACGGCCGCTCTGGAAACACCATATATTTT
CDR3: CASSQKDGRSGNTIYF

size: .
V: TRBV7-9
D: TRBD1
J: TRBJ1-5
DNA: TGTGCCAGCAGCTCCTGGGACAGGGGGTATAATCAGCCCCAGCATTTT
CDR3: CASSSWDRGYNQPQHF

size: many
V: TRBV12-3/TRBV12-4
D: TRBD2
J: TRBJ2-2
DNA: TGTGCCAGCATCCCGGCGGGAGACACCGGGGAGCTGTTTTTT
CDR3: CASIPAGDTGELFF

size: .
V: TRBV7-2
D: TRBD2
J: TRBJ2-1
DNA: TGTGCCAGCAGAACTGGGACTAGCGGGAGTGGTAATGAGCAGTTCTTC
CDR3: CASRTGTSGSGNEQFF

size: many
V: TRBV24-1
D: .
J: TRBJ2-7
DNA: TGTGCCACCAGTGAGTCAGACTACGAGCAGTACTTC
CDR3: CATSESDYEQYF

size: many
V: TRBV7-9
D: .
J: TRBJ1-4
DNA: TGTGCCAGCAGCCGAGCTTTTGAACAGGCTAATGAAAAACTGTTTTTT
CDR3: CASSRAFEQANEKLFF

size: .
V: TRBV9
D: .
J: TRBJ2-5
DNA: TGTGCCAGCGGGGGGCAGGGGGAGACCCAGTACTTC
CDR3: CASGGQGETQYF

size: .
V: TRBV5-5
D: .
J: TRBJ1-1
DNA: TGTGCCAGCTACTGGGGGTCTAACACTGAAGCTTTCTTT
CDR3: CASYWGSNTEAFF

size: few
V: TRBV24-1
D: .
J: TRBJ1-5
DNA: TGTGCCACCAGTCAGGGGCTGGGCAATCAGCCCCAGCATTTT
CDR3: CATSQGLGNQPQHF

size: few
V: TRBV27
D: TRBD2
J: TRBJ2-3
DNA: TGTGCCAGCATCTTACGGGAGGAGCGTGGAGATACGCAGTATTTT
CDR3: CASILREERGDTQYF

size: few
V: TRBV12-3/TRBV12-4
D: TRBD1
J: TRBJ1-2
DNA: TGTGCCAGCAGTCGTAGACAGGGGGACGGCTACACCTTC
CDR3: CASSRRQGDGYTF

size: many
V: TRBV12-3/TRBV12-4
D: TRBD2
J: TRBJ2-1
DNA: TGTGCCAGCAGTATACTAGCGGGAGGGAGGAATGAGCAGTTCTTC
CDR3: CASSILAGGRNEQFF

size: many
V: TRBV12-3/TRBV12-4
D: TRBD1
J: TRBJ1-5
DNA: TGTGCCAGCAGTACTGACAGGGGAGGATATGGTAGCAATCAGCCCCAGCATTTT
CDR3: CASSTDRGGYGSNQPQHF

size: .
V: TRBV7-2
D: TRBD1
J: TRBJ1-1
DNA: TGTGCCAGCAGCTCCAATTCTCGGACAGGTTTTGAAGCTTTCTTT
CDR3: CASSSNSRTGFEAFF

size: few
V: TRBV6-1
D: .
J: TRBJ1-5
DNA: TGTGCCAGCAGGGAAAGATTGTTGGATCAGCCCCAGCATTTT
CDR3: CASRERLLDQPQHF

size: .
V: TRBV12-3/TRBV12-4
D: .
J: TRBJ2-3
DNA: TGTGCCAGCAGTTTAAAGGGACACCTCACAGATACGCAGTATTTT
CDR3: CASSLKGHLTDTQYF

size: few
V: TRBV18
D: TRBD2
J: TRBJ2-2
DNA: TGTGCCAGCTCACGACGGGACTACCTGAACACCGGGGAGCTGTTTTTT
CDR3: CASSRRDYLNTGELFF

size: few
V: TRBV4-3
D: .
J: TRBJ2-7
DNA: TGCGCCAGCAGCCAAGATATCCGGGGTCCCTACGAGCAGTACTTC
CDR3: CASSQDIRGPYEQYF

size: .
V: TRBV18
D: .
J: TRBJ2-1
DNA: TGTGCCAGCTCACCAAGGTCAACCAATGAGCAGTTCTTC
CDR3: CASSPRSTNEQFF

size: .
V: TRBV6-6
D: TRBD1
J: TRBJ2-7
DNA: TGTGCCAGCAGTTCAGGACAGGGGGTTACCTCCTACGAGCAGTACTTC
CDR3: CASSSGQGVTSYEQYF

size: few
V: TRBV10-3
D: .
J: TRBJ2-3
DNA: TGTGCCATCAGTGCCACGGGGCCGCTGAACACAGATACGCAGTATTTT
CDR3: CAISATGPLNTDTQYF

size: many
V: TRBV6-5
D: .
J: TRBJ2-1
DNA: TGTGCCAGCAGTTCCGACTACTCTCCTAATGAGCAGTTCTTC
CDR3: CASSSDYSPNEQFF

size: .
V: TRBV20-1
D: TRBD2
J: TRBJ2-3
DNA: TGCAGTGCTAGCCTAGCGGGGGAAGATACGCAGTATTTT
CDR3: CSASLAGEDTQYF

size: .
V: TRBV9
D: TRBD1
J: TRBJ2-1
DNA: TGTGCCAGCAGCGCCGGGACAGGGGGACCACGCAATGAGCAGTTCTTC
CDR3: CASSAGTGGPRNEQFF

size: .
V: TRBV19
D: TRBD1
J: TRBJ1-5
DNA: TGTGCCAGTAGTATGACCCGCAGGGGGCCGCGTCAGCCCCAGCATTTT
CDR3: CASSMTRRGPRQPQHF

size: .
V: TRBV20-1
D: TRBD1
J: TRBJ2-7
DNA: TGCAGTGCGCCCGAACCGGGACAGTTGGATGCCGAGCAGTACTTC
CDR3: CSAPEPGQLDAEQYF

size: few
V: TRBV11-3
D: .
J: TRBJ2-5
DNA: TGTGCCAGCAGCCCCAGGGGTAGGGCAGTCACCAAAGAGACCCAGTACTTC
CDR3: CASSPRGRAVTKETQYF

size: .
V: TRBV7-9
D: TRBD1
J: TRBJ1-4
DNA: TGTGCCAGCAGCCCCGGGACAGGGCGTACTGAAAAACTGTTTTTT
CDR3: CASSPGTGRTEKLFF

size: .
V: TRBV3-1
D: TRBD1
J: TRBJ1-6
DNA: TGTGCCAGCAGCCAGGGGGGAGGGGGCGGTTCACCCCTCCACTTT
CDR3: CASSQGGGGGSPLHF

size: few
V: TRBV5-1
D: .
J: TRBJ1-6
DNA: TGCGCCAGCAGCTTGGACGGAGAACCCCTCCACTTT
CDR3: CASSLDGEPLHF